This T cell receptor (beta chain) was observed in a study of beta chain features in type 1 diabetes. Study summary: Healthy donors and patients showed comparable age, gender and cell yields. Examination of sorted cells across all samples involved 90 million to 120 million cells.

The CDR3 runs 12 residues. V lost 5 bases and J 1 base, leaving 8 bases between the germline ends. Germline V lookup: CDR1 GTSNPN, CDR2 SVGIG (reference sequence). Reverse transcribing all isolated RNA meant expressed TCRB transcripts were sequenced. Clones were sequenced by immunoSEQ multiplex PCR, and TCRdb holds only the in-frame ones, with some missing. This sample has 600,000 or so clones; around 15% occur once, and the top ten carry 0.035% to 0.04%. With respect to this clone: Its antigen is unknown. The identical CDR3 is also encoded by other nucleotide sequences in the sample.

Study-wide results and caveats: Significant though moderate, a shortening of TCRB CDR3s appeared in all four CD4+ subsets of Type 1 diabetes patients.

Material for sequencing was naive CD4+ T cells from blood. The receptor comes from a man younger than 35 with type 1 diabetes. The V gene is TRBV30, the J gene TRBJ1-1; D possibly corresponds to TRBD1 (5 bases). Here the CDR3 reads CAWSGQNTEAFF. In DNA form, the CDR3 reads TGTGCCTGGTCAGGACAGAACACTGAAGCTTTCTTT.